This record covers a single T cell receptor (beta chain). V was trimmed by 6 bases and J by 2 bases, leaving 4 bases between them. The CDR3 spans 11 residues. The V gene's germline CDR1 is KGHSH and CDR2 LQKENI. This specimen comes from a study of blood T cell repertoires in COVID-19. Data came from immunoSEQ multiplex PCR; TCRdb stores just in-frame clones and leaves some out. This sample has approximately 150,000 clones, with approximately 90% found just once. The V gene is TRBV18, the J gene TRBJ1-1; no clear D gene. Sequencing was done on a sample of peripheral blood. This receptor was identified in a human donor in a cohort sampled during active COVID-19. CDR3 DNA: TGTGCCAGCTCGTCAAACACTGAAGCTTTCTTT. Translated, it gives CASSSNTEAFF.